These T cell receptor beta chains were read from a single sample in a study of immune cell composition in non-small cell lung cancer. Assay: immunoSEQ multiplex PCR; the TCRdb copy retains only in-frame clones and omits some. The sample carries about 3,100 clones, roughly four fifths recorded once. Input material: lung tumor tissue. These receptors originate from a human donor with non-small cell lung cancer. Both conserved end residues are part of each CDR3. The D gene is left open where the match is weak. Size is omitted from some rows. Given values are once, few, many or a class for expanded clones.

abundance	d_gene	v_gene	j_gene	CDR3aa	CDR3nt
NA	TRBD2	TRBV30	TRBJ2-3	CAWNQLASITDTQYF	TGTGCCTGGAACCAACTAGCGAGCATCACAGATACGCAGTATTTT
few	TRBD1	TRBV5-1	TRBJ1-3	CASSLAGGGSGNTIYF	TGCGCCAGCAGCTTGGCAGGGGGTGGCTCTGGAAACACCATATATTTT
NA	TRBD2	TRBV5-1	TRBJ2-7	CASSLLGTSVDEQYF	TGCGCCAGCAGCTTGCTCGGGACTAGCGTAGACGAGCAGTACTTC
NA	TRBD2	TRBV5-4	TRBJ2-5	CASSFSSGGQETQYF	TGTGCCAGCAGCTTCTCTAGCGGGGGTCAAGAGACCCAGTACTTC
few	TRBD1	TRBV6-1	TRBJ2-7	CASSPGQGWAYEQYF	TGTGCCAGCAGCCCAGGACAGGGTTGGGCCTACGAGCAGTACTTC
NA	NA	TRBV5-6	TRBJ1-5	CASSSRDKPYQPQHF	TGTGCCAGCAGCTCCCGGGACAAGCCCTATCAGCCCCAGCATTTT
NA	NA	TRBV13	TRBJ2-5	CASSLWRGQETQYF	TGTGCCAGCAGCTTATGGCGGGGACAAGAGACCCAGTACTTC
NA	NA	TRBV28	TRBJ2-1	CASTQGSEQFF	TGTGCCAGCACTCAGGGTTCTGAGCAGTTCTTC
NA	NA	TRBV30	TRBJ2-7	CAWSVLGPGEQYF	TGTGCCTGGAGTGTACTTGGCCCGGGGGAGCAGTACTTC
NA	TRBD1	TRBV19	TRBJ2-5	CASSPPTGIQETQYF	TGTGCCAGTAGTCCGCCGACAGGGATCCAAGAGACCCAGTACTTC
NA	TRBD1	TRBV28	TRBJ1-5	CATRQGARGNQPQHF	TGTGCCACTCGACAGGGGGCGCGCGGCAATCAGCCCCAGCATTTT
NA	TRBD1	TRBV6-5	TRBJ1-2	CASRPPGQGAPGYTF	TGTGCCAGCAGACCCCCGGGACAGGGGGCGCCTGGCTACACCTTC
NA	NA	TRBV7-3	TRBJ1-1	CASSYSGYSSEAFF	TGTGCCAGCAGCTATTCAGGGTATTCTTCTGAAGCTTTCTTT
NA	NA	TRBV4-2	TRBJ2-7	CASSQDRSGYEQYF	TGTGCCAGCAGCCAAGACCGGAGCGGCTACGAGCAGTACTTC
few	NA	TRBV6-6	TRBJ1-4	CASSYPRGKDEKLFF	TGTGCCAGCAGTTACCCTAGGGGGAAGGACGAAAAACTGTTTTTT
once	NA	TRBV27	TRBJ1-3	CASSLSRGFGNTIYF	TGTGCCAGCAGTTTATCGCGGGGTTTTGGAAACACCATATATTTT
NA	NA	TRBV5-6	TRBJ1-4	CASSLLAGAEKLFF	TGTGCCAGCAGCTTGCTGGCTGGAGCGGAAAAACTGTTTTTT
NA	NA	TRBV29-1	TRBJ2-5	CSVVRDYPETQYF	TGCAGCGTTGTGAGGGATTACCCAGAGACCCAGTACTTC
large	TRBD1	TRBV9	TRBJ2-5	CASSVANRGIETQYF	TGTGCCAGCAGCGTAGCAAACAGGGGGATTGAGACCCAGTACTTC
NA	NA	TRBV28	TRBJ2-3	CASSFLGQGGTDTQYF	TGTGCCAGCAGTTTTTTGGGACAAGGGGGCACAGATACGCAGTATTTT
NA	TRBD1	TRBV5-1	TRBJ2-2	CASSYRGQGTGELFF	TGCGCCAGCAGCTACAGGGGGCAAGGCACCGGGGAGCTGTTTTTT
few	NA	TRBV27	TRBJ2-5	CASARQMKETQYF	TGTGCCAGCGCCAGACAGATGAAAGAGACCCAGTACTTC
NA	NA	TRBV6-1	TRBJ2-2	CASRKGIGTGELFF	TGTGCCAGCAGAAAGGGGATTGGGACCGGGGAGCTGTTTTTT
once	TRBD1	TRBV5-1	TRBJ1-3	CASSPMTGAGGNTIYF	TGCGCCAGCAGCCCCATGACAGGGGCTGGAGGAAACACCATATATTTT
NA	NA	TRBV7-9	TRBJ1-1	CASSLALDSTEAFF	TGTGCCAGCAGCTTAGCGCTAGACAGCACTGAAGCTTTCTTT
NA	TRBD1	TRBV6-5	TRBJ2-1	CASSPVTGAHNEQFF	TGTGCCAGCAGTCCAGTGACAGGGGCCCACAATGAGCAGTTCTTC
few	NA	TRBV6-6	TRBJ1-5	CASSLDNQPQHF	TGTGCCAGCAGTCTAGACAATCAGCCCCAGCATTTT